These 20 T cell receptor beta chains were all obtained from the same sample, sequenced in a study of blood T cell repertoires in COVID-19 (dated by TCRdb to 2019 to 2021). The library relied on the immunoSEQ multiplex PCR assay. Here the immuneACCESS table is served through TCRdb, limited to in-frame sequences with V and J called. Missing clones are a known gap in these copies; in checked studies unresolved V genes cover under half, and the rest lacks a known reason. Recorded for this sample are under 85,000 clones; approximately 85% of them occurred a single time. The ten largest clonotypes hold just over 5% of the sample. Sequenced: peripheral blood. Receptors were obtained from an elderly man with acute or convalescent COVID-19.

The CDR3 DNA reads as TGTGCCAGCAGCTTAGAGGCCGTAGCGGGAGGGCCGGGGTACCAAGAGACCCAGTACTTC. This sequence encodes CASSLEAVAGGPGYQETQYF. The chain links TRBV11-2 to TRBJ2-5; 11 bases are a match to TRBD2. Germline CDR1 is SGHAT and CDR2 is FQNNGV. Germline trimming cut 0 bases from V and 0 bases from J; bases unmatched to any gene: 12. The CDR3 has 20 residues.

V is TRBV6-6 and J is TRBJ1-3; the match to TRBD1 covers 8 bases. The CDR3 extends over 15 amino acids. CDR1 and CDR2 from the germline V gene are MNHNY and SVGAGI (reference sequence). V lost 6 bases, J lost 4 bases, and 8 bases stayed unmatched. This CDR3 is CASSPRQGPGNTIYF. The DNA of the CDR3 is TGTGCCAGCAGCCCCAGACAGGGGCCGGGAAACACCATATATTTT.

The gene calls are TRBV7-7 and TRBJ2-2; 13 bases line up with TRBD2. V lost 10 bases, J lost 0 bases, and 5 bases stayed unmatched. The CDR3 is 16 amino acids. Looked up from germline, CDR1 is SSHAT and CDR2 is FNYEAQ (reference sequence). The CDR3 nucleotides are TGTGCCACATCACTAGCGGGAGGGACGAACACCGGGGAGCTGTTTTTT. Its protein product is CATSLAGGTNTGELFF. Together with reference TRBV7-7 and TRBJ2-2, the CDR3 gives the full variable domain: GAGVSQSPRYKVTKRGQDVTLRCDPISSHATLYWYQQALGQGPEFLTYFNYEAQPDKSGLPSDRFSAERPEGSISTLTIQRTEQRDSAMYRCATSLAGGTNTGELFFGEGSRLTVL.

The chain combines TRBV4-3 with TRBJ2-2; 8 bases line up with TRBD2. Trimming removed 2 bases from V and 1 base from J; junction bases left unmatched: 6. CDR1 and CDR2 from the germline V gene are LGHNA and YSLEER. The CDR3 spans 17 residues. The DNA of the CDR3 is TGCGCCAGCAGCCAATGGGCGGCGGGAGGGAACACCGGGGAGCTGTTTTTT. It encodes CASSQWAAGGNTGELFF.

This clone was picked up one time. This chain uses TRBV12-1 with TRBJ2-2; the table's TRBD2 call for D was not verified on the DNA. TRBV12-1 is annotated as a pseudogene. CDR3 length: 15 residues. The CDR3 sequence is CASSFARRNTGELFF. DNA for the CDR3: TGTGCCAGCAGCTTTGCGCGGCGGAACACCGGGGAGCTGTTTTTT.

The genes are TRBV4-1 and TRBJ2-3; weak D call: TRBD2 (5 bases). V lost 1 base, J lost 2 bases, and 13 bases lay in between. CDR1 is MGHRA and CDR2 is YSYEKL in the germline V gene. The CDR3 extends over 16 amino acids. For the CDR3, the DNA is TGCGCCAGCAGCCAAGGAGTAGCGTCATCCACAGATACGCAGTATTTT. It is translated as CASSQGVASSTDTQYF.

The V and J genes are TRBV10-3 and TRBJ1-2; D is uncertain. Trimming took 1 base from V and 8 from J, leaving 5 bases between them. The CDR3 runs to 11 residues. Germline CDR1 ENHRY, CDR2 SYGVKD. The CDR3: CAISEYEGYTF. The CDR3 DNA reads TGTGCCATCAGTGAGTACGAGGGCTACACCTTC.

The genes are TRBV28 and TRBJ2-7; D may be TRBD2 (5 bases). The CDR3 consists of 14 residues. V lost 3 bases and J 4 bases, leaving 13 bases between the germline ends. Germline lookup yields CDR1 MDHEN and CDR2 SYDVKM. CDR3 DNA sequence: TGTGCCAGCAGTTTCGAGTACCGGGATTACGAGCAGTACTTC. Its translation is CASSFEYRDYEQYF. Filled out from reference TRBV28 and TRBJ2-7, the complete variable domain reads DVKVTQSSRYLVKRTGEKVFLECVQDMDHENMFWYRQDPGLGLRLIYFSYDVKMKEKGDIPEGYSVSREKKERFSLILESASTNQTSMYLCASSFEYRDYEQYFGPGTRLTVT.

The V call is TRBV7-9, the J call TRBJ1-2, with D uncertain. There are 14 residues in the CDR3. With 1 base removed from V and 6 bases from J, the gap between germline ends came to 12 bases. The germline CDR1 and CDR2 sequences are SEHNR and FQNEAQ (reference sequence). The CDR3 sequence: CASSLGGIDDGYTF. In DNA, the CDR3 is TGTGCCAGCAGCTTAGGCGGGATTGATGATGGCTACACCTTC. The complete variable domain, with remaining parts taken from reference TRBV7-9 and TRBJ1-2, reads DTGVSQNPRHKITKRGQNVTFRCDPISEHNRLYWYRQTLGQGPEFLTYFQNEAQLEKSRLLSDRFSAERPKGSFSTLEIQRTEQGDSAMYLCASSLGGIDDGYTFGSGTRLTVV.

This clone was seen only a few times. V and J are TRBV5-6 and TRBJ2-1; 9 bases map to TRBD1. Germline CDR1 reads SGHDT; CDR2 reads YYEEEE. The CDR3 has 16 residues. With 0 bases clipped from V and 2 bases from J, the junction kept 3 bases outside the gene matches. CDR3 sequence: CASSLARTGAYNEQFF. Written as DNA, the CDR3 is TGTGCCAGCAGCTTGGCGAGGACAGGGGCCTACAATGAGCAGTTCTTC.

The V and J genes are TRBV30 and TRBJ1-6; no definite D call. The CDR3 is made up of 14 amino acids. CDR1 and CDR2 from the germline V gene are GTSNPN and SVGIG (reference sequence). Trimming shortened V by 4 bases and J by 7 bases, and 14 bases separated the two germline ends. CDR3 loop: CAWTVAVQNSPLHF. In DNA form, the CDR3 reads TGTGCCTGGACTGTGGCAGTACAAAATTCACCCCTCCACTTT.

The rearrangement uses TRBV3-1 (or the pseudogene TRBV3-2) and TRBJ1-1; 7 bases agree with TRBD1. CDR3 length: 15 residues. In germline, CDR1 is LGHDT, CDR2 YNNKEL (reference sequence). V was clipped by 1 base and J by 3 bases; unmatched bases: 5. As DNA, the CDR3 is TGTGCCAGCAGCCAAGGGACAGGCAGGGACACTGAAGCTTTCTTT. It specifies CASSQGTGRDTEAFF.

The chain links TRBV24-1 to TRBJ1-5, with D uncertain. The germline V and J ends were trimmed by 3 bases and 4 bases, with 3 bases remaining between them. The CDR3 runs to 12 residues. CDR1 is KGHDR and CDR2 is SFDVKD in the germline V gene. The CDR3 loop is CATSDLNQPQHF. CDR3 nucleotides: TGTGCCACCAGTGATCTTAATCAGCCCCAGCATTTT.

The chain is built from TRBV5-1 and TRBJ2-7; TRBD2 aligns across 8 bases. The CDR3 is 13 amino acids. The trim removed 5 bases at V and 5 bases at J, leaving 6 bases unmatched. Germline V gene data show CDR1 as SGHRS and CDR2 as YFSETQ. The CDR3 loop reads CASSLYSGNEQYF. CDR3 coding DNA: TGCGCCAGCAGTCTTTATAGCGGGAACGAGCAGTACTTC.

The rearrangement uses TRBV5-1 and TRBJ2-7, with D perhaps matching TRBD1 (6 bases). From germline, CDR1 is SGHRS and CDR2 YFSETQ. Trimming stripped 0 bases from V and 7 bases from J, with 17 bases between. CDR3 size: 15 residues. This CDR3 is CASSLVPGAREEQYF. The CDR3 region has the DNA TGCGCCAGCAGCTTGGTTCCAGGGGCCCGTGAGGAGCAGTACTTC.

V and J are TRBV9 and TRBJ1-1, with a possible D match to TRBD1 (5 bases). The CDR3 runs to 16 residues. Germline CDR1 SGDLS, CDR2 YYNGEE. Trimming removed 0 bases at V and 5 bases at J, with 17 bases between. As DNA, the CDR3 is TGTGCCAGCAGCGTAGGTGGGGGGAAAAGGGCTACTGAAGCTTTCTTT. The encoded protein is CASSVGGGKRATEAFF.

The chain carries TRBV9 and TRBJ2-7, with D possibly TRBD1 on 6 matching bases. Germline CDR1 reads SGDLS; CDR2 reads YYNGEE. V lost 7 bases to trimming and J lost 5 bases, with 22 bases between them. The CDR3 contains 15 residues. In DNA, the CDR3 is TGTGCCAGCGAGTTTGGGATTCAGGGGTGGAACGAGCAGTACTTC. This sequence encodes CASEFGIQGWNEQYF.

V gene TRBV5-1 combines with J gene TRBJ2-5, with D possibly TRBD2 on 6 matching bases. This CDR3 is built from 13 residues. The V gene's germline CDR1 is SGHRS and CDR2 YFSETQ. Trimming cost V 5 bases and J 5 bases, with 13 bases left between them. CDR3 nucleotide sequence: TGCGCCAGCAGATTACCGGGGGAGGAGACCCAGTACTTC. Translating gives CASRLPGEETQYF.

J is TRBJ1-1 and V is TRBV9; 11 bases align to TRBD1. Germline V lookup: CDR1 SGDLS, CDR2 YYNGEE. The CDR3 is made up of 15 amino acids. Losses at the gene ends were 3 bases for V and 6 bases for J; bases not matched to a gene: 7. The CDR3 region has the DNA TGTGCCAGCAGCGCGGGGACAGGGGGAAACGCTGAAGCTTTCTTT. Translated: CASSAGTGGNAEAFF.

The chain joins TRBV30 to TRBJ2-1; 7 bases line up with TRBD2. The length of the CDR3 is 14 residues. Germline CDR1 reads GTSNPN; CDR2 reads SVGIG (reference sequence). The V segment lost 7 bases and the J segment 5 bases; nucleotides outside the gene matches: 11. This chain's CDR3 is CASIAPGGHNEQFF. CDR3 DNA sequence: TGTGCCTCAATTGCGCCGGGGGGTCACAATGAGCAGTTCTTC.